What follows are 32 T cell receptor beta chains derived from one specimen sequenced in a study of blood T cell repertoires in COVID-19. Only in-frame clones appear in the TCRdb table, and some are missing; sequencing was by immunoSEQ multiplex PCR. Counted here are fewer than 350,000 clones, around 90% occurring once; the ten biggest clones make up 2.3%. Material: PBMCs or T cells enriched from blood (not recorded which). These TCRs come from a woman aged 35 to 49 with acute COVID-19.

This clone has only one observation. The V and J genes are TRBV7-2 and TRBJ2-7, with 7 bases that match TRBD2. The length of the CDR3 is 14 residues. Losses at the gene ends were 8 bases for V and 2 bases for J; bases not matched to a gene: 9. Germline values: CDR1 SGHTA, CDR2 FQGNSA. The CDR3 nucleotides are TGTGCCAGCGCACCTCAGGGAGGGCCCTACGAGCAGTACTTC. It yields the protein CASAPQGGPYEQYF.

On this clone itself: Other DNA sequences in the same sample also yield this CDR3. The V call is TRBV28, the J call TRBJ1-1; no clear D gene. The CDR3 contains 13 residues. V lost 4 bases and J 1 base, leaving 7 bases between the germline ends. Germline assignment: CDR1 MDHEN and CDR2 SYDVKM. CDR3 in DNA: TGTGCCAGCAGTTCTCCGGGGAACACTGAAGCTTTCTTT. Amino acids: CASSSPGNTEAFF.

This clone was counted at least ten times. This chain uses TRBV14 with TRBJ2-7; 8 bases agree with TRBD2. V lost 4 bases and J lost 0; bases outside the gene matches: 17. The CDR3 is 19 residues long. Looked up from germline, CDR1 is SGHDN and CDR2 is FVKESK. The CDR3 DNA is TGTGCCAGCAGCCCGACCCCCCTTACTAGCGGCAGGCACTCCTACGAGCAGTACTTC. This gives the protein CASSPTPLTSGRHSYEQYF.

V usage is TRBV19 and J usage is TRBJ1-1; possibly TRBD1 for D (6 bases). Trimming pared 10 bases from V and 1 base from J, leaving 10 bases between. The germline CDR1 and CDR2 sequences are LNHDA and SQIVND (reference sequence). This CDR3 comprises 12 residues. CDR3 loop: CATLDRNTEAFF. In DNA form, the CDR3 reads TGTGCCACCCTGGACAGGAACACTGAAGCTTTCTTT.

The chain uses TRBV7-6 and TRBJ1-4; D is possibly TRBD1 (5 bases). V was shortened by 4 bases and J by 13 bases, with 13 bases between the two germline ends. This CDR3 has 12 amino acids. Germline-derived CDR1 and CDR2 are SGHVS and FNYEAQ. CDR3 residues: CASSSPGRGLFF. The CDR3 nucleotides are TGTGCCAGCAGCTCCCCGGGGCGGGGACTGTTTTTT.

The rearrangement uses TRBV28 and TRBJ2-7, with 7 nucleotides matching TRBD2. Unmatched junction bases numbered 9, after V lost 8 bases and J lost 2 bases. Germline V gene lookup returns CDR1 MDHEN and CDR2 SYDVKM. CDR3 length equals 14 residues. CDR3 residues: CASVPGGSTYEQYF. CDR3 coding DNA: TGTGCCAGCGTCCCGGGCGGGAGCACCTACGAGCAGTACTTC.

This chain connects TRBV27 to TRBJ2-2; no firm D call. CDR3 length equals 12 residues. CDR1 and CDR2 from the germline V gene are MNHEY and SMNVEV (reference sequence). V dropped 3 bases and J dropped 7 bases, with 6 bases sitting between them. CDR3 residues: CASSFASGELFF. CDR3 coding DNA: TGTGCCAGCAGTTTCGCTAGCGGGGAGCTGTTTTTT.

In nucleotides, the CDR3 is TGCGCCAGCAGTGCGGGAAACAGAGGGAGTGAAAAACTGTTTTTT. It specifies CASSAGNRGSEKLFF. The chain couples TRBV10-1 to TRBJ1-4; no clear D gene. The CDR3 is 15 residues long. V lost 4 bases and J 7 bases, leaving 16 bases between the germline ends. Germline V CDR1 and CDR2: WNHNN, SYGVQD (reference sequence).

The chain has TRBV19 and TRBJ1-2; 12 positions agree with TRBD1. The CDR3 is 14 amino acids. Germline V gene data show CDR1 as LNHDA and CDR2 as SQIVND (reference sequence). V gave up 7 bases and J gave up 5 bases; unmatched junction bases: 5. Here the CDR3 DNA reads TGTGCCAGTAAACCGGGACAGGGGGCGTATGGCTACACCTTC. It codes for CASKPGQGAYGYTF.

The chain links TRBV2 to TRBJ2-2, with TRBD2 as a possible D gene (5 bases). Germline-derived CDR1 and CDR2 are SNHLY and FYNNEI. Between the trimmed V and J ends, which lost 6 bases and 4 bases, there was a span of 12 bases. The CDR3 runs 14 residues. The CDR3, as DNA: TGTGCCAGCAGGGGCCGACTAACCACCGGGGAGCTGTTTTTT. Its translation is CASRGRLTTGELFF.

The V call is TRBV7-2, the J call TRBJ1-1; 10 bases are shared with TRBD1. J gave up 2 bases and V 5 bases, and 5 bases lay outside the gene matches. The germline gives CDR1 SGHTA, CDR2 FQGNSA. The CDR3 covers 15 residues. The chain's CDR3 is CASSPGTGVNTEAFF. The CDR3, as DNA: TGTGCCAGCAGCCCTGGGACAGGGGTTAACACTGAAGCTTTCTTT.

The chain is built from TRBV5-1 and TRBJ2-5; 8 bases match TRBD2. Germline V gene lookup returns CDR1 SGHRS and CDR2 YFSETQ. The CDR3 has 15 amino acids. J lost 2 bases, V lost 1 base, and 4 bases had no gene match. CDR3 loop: CASSLRRGVQETQYF. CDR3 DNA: TGCGCCAGCAGCTTGCGGCGGGGGGTACAAGAGACCCAGTACTTC.

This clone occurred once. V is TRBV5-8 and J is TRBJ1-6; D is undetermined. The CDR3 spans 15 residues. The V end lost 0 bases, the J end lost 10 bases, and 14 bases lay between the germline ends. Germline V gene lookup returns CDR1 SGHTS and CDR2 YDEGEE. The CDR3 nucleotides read TGTGCCAGCAGCTTGGAAAGGCTAGGTGGCTCACCCCTCCACTTT. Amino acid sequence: CASSLERLGGSPLHF.

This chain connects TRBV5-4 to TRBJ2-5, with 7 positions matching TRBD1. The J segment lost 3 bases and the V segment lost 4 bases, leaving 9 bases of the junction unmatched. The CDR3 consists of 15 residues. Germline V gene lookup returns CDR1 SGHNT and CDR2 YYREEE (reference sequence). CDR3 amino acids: CASSKRQGVEETQYF. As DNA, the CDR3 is TGTGCCAGCAGCAAAAGACAGGGAGTGGAAGAGACCCAGTACTTC.

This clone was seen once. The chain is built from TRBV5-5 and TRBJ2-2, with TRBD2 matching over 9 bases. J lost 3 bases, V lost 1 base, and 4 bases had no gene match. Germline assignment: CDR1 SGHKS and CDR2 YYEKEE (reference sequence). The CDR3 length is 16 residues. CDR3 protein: CASSLNLAGYTGELFF. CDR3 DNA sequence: TGTGCCAGCAGCTTGAATCTAGCGGGGTACACCGGGGAGCTGTTTTTT. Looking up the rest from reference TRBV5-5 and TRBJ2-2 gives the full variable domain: DAGVTQSPTHLIKTRGQQVTLRCSPISGHKSVSWYQQVLGQGPQFIFQYYEKEERGRGNFPDRFSARQFPNYSSELNVNALLLGDSALYLCASSLNLAGYTGELFFGEGSRLTVL.

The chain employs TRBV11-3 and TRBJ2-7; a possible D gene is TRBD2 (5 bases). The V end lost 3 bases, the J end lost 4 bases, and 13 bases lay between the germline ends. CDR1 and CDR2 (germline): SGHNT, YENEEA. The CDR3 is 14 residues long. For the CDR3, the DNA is TGTGCCAGCAGCTTGAGGGAAAGGAATTACGAGCAGTACTTC. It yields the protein CASSLRERNYEQYF.

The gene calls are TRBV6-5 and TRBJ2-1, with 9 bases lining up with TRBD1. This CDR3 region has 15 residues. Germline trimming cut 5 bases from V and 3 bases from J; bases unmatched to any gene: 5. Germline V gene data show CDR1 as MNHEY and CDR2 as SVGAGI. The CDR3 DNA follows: TGTGCCAGCAGTCCGGACAGGGGTATCTACAATGAGCAGTTCTTC. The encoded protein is CASSPDRGIYNEQFF.

CDR3 loop: CASSRLDNQPQHF. CDR3 in DNA: TGTGCCAGCTCACGATTAGACAATCAGCCCCAGCATTTT. The V gene is TRBV18, the J gene TRBJ1-5; D ambiguous. V was shortened by 4 bases and J by 3 bases, with 7 bases between the two germline ends. From germline, CDR1 is KGHSH and CDR2 LQKENI. The CDR3 runs to 13 residues.

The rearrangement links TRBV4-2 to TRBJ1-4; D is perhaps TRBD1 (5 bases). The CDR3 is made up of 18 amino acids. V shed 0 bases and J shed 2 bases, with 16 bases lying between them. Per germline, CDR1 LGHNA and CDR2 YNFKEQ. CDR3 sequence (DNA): TGTGCCAGCAGCCAAGATTCTACCCGGGCAGGGACTAATGAAAAACTGTTTTTT. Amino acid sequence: CASSQDSTRAGTNEKLFF.

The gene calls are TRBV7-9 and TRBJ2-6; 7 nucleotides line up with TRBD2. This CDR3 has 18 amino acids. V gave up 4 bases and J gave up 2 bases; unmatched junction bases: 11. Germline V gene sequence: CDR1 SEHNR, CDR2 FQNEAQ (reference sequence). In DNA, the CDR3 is TGTGCCAGCAGCTCGGGGGGACGATTTATCACTGGGGCCAACGTCCTGACTTTC. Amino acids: CASSSGGRFITGANVLTF. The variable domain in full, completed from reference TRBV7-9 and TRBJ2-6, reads DTGVSQNPRHKITKRGQNVTFRCDPISEHNRLYWYRQTLGQGPEFLTYFQNEAQLEKSRLLSDRFSAERPKGSFSTLEIQRTEQGDSAMYLCASSSGGRFITGANVLTFGAGSRLTVL.

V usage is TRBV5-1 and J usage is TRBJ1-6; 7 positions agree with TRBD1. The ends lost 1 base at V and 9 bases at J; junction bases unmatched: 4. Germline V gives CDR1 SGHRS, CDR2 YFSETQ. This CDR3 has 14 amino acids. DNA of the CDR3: TGCGCCAGCAGCTTGAAGGGGGCGAGTTCACCCCTCCACTTT. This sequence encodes CASSLKGASSPLHF.

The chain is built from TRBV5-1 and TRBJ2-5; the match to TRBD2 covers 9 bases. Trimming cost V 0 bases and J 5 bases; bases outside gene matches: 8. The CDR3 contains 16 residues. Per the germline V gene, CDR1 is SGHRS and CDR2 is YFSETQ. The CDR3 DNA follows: TGCGCCAGCAGCTTGGAGGGAGCGGGGGGCGCTGAGACCCAGTACTTC. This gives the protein CASSLEGAGGAETQYF.

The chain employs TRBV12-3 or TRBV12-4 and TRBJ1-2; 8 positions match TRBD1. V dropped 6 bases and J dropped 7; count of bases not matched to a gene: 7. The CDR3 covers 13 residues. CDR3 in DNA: TGTGCCAGCAGATCCCAGGGGGCTGGTGGCTACACCTTC. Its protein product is CASRSQGAGGYTF.

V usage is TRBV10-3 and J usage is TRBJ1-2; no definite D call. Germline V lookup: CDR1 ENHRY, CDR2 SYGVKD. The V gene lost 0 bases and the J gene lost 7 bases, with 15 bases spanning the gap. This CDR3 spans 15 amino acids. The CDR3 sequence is CAISESAQLPLGYTF. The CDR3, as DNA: TGTGCCATCAGTGAGTCGGCCCAATTACCGCTTGGCTACACCTTC.

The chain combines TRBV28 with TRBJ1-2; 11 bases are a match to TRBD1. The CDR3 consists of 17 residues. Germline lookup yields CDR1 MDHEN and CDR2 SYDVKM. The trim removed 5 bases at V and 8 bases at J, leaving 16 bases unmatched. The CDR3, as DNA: TGTGCCAGCAGTCCCATACATCCGGACAGGGGGCGCCGCGGCTACACCTTC. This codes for CASSPIHPDRGRRGYTF.

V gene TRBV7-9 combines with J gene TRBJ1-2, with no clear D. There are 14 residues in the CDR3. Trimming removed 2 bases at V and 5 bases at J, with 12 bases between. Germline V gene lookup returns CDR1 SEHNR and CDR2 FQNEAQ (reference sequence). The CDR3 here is CASSLPGRGYGYTF. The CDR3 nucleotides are TGTGCCAGCAGCTTACCAGGCCGAGGGTATGGCTACACCTTC.

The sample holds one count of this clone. The CDR3 DNA sequence: TGTGCCAGCAGCTCCCTTGAGGGGGGCGGGGGGAACACCATATATTTT. Residues: CASSSLEGGGGNTIYF. The gene calls are TRBV11-2 and TRBJ1-3, with a tentative D call TRBD1 (6 bases). Per germline, CDR1 SGHAT and CDR2 FQNNGV. The CDR3 spans 16 residues. Trimming stripped 4 bases from V and 7 bases from J, with 20 bases between.

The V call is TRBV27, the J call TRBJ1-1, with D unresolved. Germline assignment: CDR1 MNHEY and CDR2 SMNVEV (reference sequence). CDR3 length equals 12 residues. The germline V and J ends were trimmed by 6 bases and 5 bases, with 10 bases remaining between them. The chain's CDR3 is CASRTGGTEAFF. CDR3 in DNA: TGTGCCAGCAGGACTGGTGGGACTGAAGCTTTCTTT.

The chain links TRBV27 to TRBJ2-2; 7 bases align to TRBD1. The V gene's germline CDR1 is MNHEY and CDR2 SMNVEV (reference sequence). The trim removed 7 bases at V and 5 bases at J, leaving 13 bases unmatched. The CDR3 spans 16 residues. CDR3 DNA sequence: TGTGCCAGCACCAAGAGGGGGACAGTAGCTACCGGGGAGCTGTTTTTT. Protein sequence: CASTKRGTVATGELFF.

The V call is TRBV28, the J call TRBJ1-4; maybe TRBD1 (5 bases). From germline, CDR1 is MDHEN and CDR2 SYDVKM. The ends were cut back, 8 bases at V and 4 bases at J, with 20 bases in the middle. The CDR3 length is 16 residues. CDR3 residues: CASLSGGNGYNEKLFF. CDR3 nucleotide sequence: TGTGCCAGCTTGTCGGGGGGTAATGGCTATAATGAAAAACTGTTTTTT.

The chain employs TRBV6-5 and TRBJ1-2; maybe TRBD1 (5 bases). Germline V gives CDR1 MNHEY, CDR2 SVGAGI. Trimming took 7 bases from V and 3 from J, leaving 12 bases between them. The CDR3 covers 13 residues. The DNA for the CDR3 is TGTGCCAGCACCCCCCAAGGGGACTATGGCTACACCTTC. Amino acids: CASTPQGDYGYTF.

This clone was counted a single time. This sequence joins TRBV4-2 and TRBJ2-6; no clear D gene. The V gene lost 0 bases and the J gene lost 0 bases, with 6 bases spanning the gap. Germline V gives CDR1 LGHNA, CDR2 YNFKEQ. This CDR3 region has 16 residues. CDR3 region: CASSQESVSGANVLTF. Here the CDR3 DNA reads TGTGCCAGCAGCCAAGAGAGTGTCTCTGGGGCCAACGTCCTGACTTTC.